This T cell receptor beta chain was captured by sequencing in a study of blood T cell repertoires in COVID-19. Study information: Samples came from the United States, Italy and Spain, spanning acute and convalescent COVID-19.

Germline V lookup: CDR1 MNHEY, CDR2 SVGAGI. V trimming: 6 bases; J trimming: 4 bases; junction bases outside the gene matches: 6. This CDR3 is 14 amino acids long. Per the study methods: Amplification with reference gene primers provided the estimates of nucleated cell counts. Some clones are missing from TCRdb's copy, which holds only in-frame ones; the method was immunoSEQ multiplex PCR. V and J calls and clone size follow that table, whereas D and trimming were derived from the DNA. The sample gives some 100,000 clones, approximately 79% of which show up once; just under 4% is in the top ten. The specimen sequenced was peripheral blood. V is TRBV6-5 and J is TRBJ1-5; 7 positions agree with TRBD1. The origin of this receptor is a man between 65 and 79 years old with COVID-19, enrolled during active disease. The CDR3 here is CASSKDRVNQPQHF. DNA for the CDR3: TGTGCCAGCAGCAAAGACAGGGTAAATCAGCCCCAGCATTTT.